These T cell receptor beta chains were read from a single sample in a study of blood T cell repertoires in COVID-19. Produced via immunoSEQ multiplex PCR; TCRdb's table is partial and in-frame only. The table has approximately 250,000 clones, 85% seen once; the top ten hold about 9.3%. The specimen sequenced was PBMCs or T cells enriched from blood (not recorded which). These receptors originate from a woman in her forties or fifties with acute COVID-19. Both conserved end residues are part of each CDR3. A D gene is named only where the DNA matches it firmly. Size tells how often a clone was seen (once, few, many) or the class of an expanded clone, and some rows leave it out.

V gene	J gene	clone size	D gene	CDR3 protein	CDR3 DNA
TRBV7-8	TRBJ1-3	once	-	CASSLINSGNTIYF	TGTGCCAGCAGCTTAATAAACTCTGGAAACACCATATATTTT
TRBV3-1/TRBV3-2	TRBJ2-2	-	-	CASSPPTGLSGELFF	TGTGCCAGCAGCCCTCCCACAGGGTTATCCGGGGAGCTGTTTTTT
TRBV10-2	TRBJ1-2	-	-	CASSEPNLGGYTF	TGCGCCAGCAGTGAACCTAACCTCGGGGGCTACACCTTC
TRBV24-1	TRBJ1-2	few	-	CATSVGDYYGYTF	TGTGCCACCAGTGTGGGGGACTACTATGGCTACACCTTC
TRBV10-3	TRBJ2-5	-	-	CAISGQVQETQYF	TGTGCCATCAGTGGACAGGTCCAAGAGACCCAGTACTTC
TRBV4-3	TRBJ2-7	-	TRBD1	CASSFSGTGESYEQYF	TGCGCCAGCAGCTTTTCCGGGACAGGAGAATCCTACGAGCAGTACTTC
TRBV5-8	TRBJ1-2	-	TRBD1	CASSRTGTGVRGYTF	TGTGCCAGCAGCCGAACCGGGACAGGGGTTCGGGGCTACACCTTC
TRBV20-1	TRBJ1-5	-	-	CSASSRNSNQPQHF	TGCAGTGCTAGTTCCAGAAATAGCAATCAGCCCCAGCATTTT
TRBV7-2	TRBJ1-2	-	TRBD1	CASTNGQGGGYTF	TGTGCCAGCACCAACGGACAGGGGGGTGGCTACACCTTC
TRBV7-9	TRBJ1-4	-	TRBD1	CASSPGTGGLATNEKLFF	TGTGCCAGCAGCCCAGGGACAGGGGGCCTCGCAACTAATGAAAAACTGTTTTTT
TRBV19	TRBJ1-1	-	-	CASSPTGGATEAFF	TGTGCCAGTAGCCCCACGGGGGGAGCCACTGAAGCTTTCTTT
TRBV5-4	TRBJ1-1	-	TRBD1	CASSPGQGRMVNTEAFF	TGTGCCAGCAGCCCCGGACAGGGGCGGATGGTGAACACTGAAGCTTTCTTT
TRBV11-2	TRBJ1-1	-	-	CASRPTGLGDTEAFF	TGTGCCAGCAGGCCAACAGGGTTGGGGGACACTGAAGCTTTCTTT
TRBV2	TRBJ1-2	-	TRBD1	CASRVQGAGGYTF	TGTGCCAGCAGGGTACAGGGGGCCGGGGGCTACACCTTC
TRBV10-3	TRBJ1-2	-	-	CAISRGLDGYTF	TGTGCCATCAGCAGGGGTCTCGATGGCTACACCTTC
TRBV24-1	TRBJ2-1	-	-	CATSGRDVTYNEQFF	TGTGCCACCAGTGGCAGGGATGTAACCTACAATGAGCAGTTCTTC
TRBV2	TRBJ1-5	-	-	CASSKIGSSNQPQHF	TGTGCCAGCAGTAAAATTGGGAGTAGCAATCAGCCCCAGCATTTT
TRBV19	TRBJ1-2	few	-	CASSSEQVLYGYTF	TGTGCCAGTAGCTCAGAGCAGGTCCTGTATGGCTACACCTTC
TRBV18	TRBJ1-5	-	-	CASSPDNSNQPQHF	TGTGCCAGCTCTCCGGACAATAGCAATCAGCCCCAGCATTTT
TRBV20-1	TRBJ2-7	-	-	CSAVLREQYF	TGCAGTGCGGTACTACGAGAGCAGTACTTC
TRBV24-1	TRBJ2-7	-	TRBD1	CATSDLVRDRCYEQYF	TGTGCCACCAGTGATTTGGTCCGGGACAGGTGCTACGAGCAGTACTTC
TRBV6-5	TRBJ1-2	-	TRBD1	CASRQDRGDGYTF	TGTGCCAGCAGGCAGGACAGGGGAGATGGCTACACCTTC
TRBV5-1	TRBJ1-2	-	TRBD1	CASSPDRGRFRNGYTF	TGCGCCAGCAGCCCTGACAGGGGGCGCTTCCGTAATGGCTACACCTTC
TRBV30	TRBJ2-2	-	TRBD2	CAWTAGSGTSGEELFF	TGTGCCTGGACCGCGGGGTCCGGGACTAGCGGGGAAGAGCTGTTTTTT
TRBV2	TRBJ2-3	once	-	CASSPTGKGTDTQYF	TGTGCCAGCAGTCCCACAGGGAAGGGGACAGATACGCAGTATTTT
TRBV30	TRBJ1-5	-	-	CAWSFSVDQPQHF	TGTGCCTGGAGTTTTAGTGTTGATCAGCCCCAGCATTTT
TRBV9	TRBJ2-2	-	-	CASSVKQTNTGELFF	TGTGCCAGCAGCGTAAAGCAAACGAACACCGGGGAGCTGTTTTTT
TRBV7-2	TRBJ1-6	once	TRBD1	CASSIRQGYNSPLHF	TGTGCCAGCAGCATCCGACAGGGGTACAATTCACCCCTCCACTTT
TRBV7-3	TRBJ1-2	-	-	CASSLRGGVEGYTF	TGTGCCAGCAGCTTACGGGGCGGGGTGGAAGGCTACACCTTC
TRBV7-9	TRBJ2-7	few	-	CASSYSISYEQYF	TGTGCCAGCAGCTACAGCATCTCCTACGAGCAGTACTTC
TRBV5-8	TRBJ1-6	-	TRBD1	CASSDEGQLSSYNSPLHF	TGTGCCAGCAGCGACGAGGGACAGCTTAGCTCCTATAATTCACCCCTCCACTTT
TRBV4-3	TRBJ1-2	-	-	CASSQDSYGYTF	TGCGCCAGCAGCCAAGATTCTTATGGCTACACCTTC
TRBV7-2	TRBJ2-2	-	-	CASSLQGNTGELFF	TGTGCCAGCAGCTTACAGGGGAACACCGGGGAGCTGTTTTTT
TRBV2	TRBJ2-5	-	TRBD1	CASRTGTGTHQETQYF	TGTGCCAGCAGGACAGGGACAGGGACACACCAAGAGACCCAGTACTTC
TRBV4-1	TRBJ2-3	-	-	CASSPGVAATDTQYF	TGCGCCAGCAGCCCCGGGGTAGCGGCCACAGATACGCAGTATTTT
TRBV4-1	TRBJ1-2	-	TRBD1	CASSSTGLGANYGYTF	TGCGCCAGCAGCTCGACAGGGTTGGGGGCAAACTATGGCTACACCTTC
TRBV5-4	TRBJ2-7	-	TRBD1	CASSFGDSSYEQYF	TGTGCCAGCAGCTTCGGGGACAGTTCCTACGAGCAGTACTTC
TRBV19	TRBJ1-4	once	-	CASSIDATGVEKLFF	TGTGCCAGTAGTATAGATGCGACAGGTGTAGAAAAACTGTTTTTT
TRBV7-8	TRBJ1-4	-	-	CASSFIRSATNEKLFF	TGTGCCAGCAGCTTTATAAGAAGCGCGACTAATGAAAAACTGTTTTTT
TRBV18	TRBJ2-5	-	-	CASSGGETQYF	TGTGCCAGCTCGGGCGGGGAGACCCAGTACTTC
TRBV9	TRBJ2-1	-	TRBD1	CASSSIGQGTYNEQFF	TGTGCCAGCAGCAGTATCGGACAGGGGACTTACAATGAGCAGTTCTTC
TRBV19	TRBJ2-7	few	TRBD1	CASSVPAGGNHEQYF	TGTGCCAGTAGCGTCCCTGCAGGGGGAAACCACGAGCAGTACTTC
TRBV18	TRBJ1-2	-	-	CASSERTANYGYTF	TGTGCCAGCTCAGAAAGGACAGCTAACTATGGCTACACCTTC
TRBV29-1	TRBJ2-5	-	-	CSVDGPGKETQYF	TGCAGCGTTGATGGGCCAGGAAAAGAGACCCAGTACTTC
TRBV12-5	TRBJ1-2	-	-	CASGWRMSYGYTF	TGTGCTAGTGGTTGGCGGATGAGCTATGGCTACACCTTC
TRBV19	TRBJ1-6	-	TRBD1	CASSMGTGFSPLHF	TGTGCCAGTAGTATGGGGACAGGTTTTTCACCCCTCCACTTT
TRBV7-6	TRBJ1-6	once	-	CASSQGNSSPLHF	TGTGCCAGCTCACAGGGTAATAGTTCACCCCTCCACTTT